This T cell receptor (beta chain) was recorded in a study of OX40 agonist ivuxolimab in advanced cancers. As for the study more broadly: Ivuxolimab was an agonistic, fully human IgG2 monoclonal antibody directed against OX40 (CD134), a costimulatory receptor. Intravenous ivuxolimab was administered to patients every 2 weeks at six dose levels: 0.01, 0.1, 0.3, 1.5, 3 and 10 mg/kg. Of the approximately 53 patients in dose escalation, about 19 had hepatocellular carcinoma, about 15 had melanoma, 9 had renal cell carcinoma and 9 had head and neck cancer. In the dose-escalation cohort, 82.7% of patients were male, and the mean age was roughly 60 years, with a range of roughly 20 to 80. Prior anti-PD-1, anti-PD-L1 or anti-CTLA-4 therapy was permitted, and 40% to 50% of dose-escalation patients had received checkpoint inhibitors. Partial responses occurred in three dose-escalation patients: two with cutaneous melanoma and one with hepatocellular carcinoma. The point of sequencing TCRbeta in the periphery was to test whether ivuxolimab changed TCR sequence diversity and drove clonal T-cell expansion. The paper describes the monotherapy dose-escalation part (N = 52 patients) of the phase I trial of ivuxolimab.

The study at large found these results: After ivuxolimab, CD8+ T cells had more expanded clones than CD4+ T cells on average. In the 0.1-3.0 mg/kg groups, partial responders were among the patients with the lowest normalized peripheral clonal expansion, particularly in CD8+ T cells. Low levels of normalized T-cell clonal expansion were also seen in some nonresponding patients. Which antigens the clonally expanded peripheral T cells were specific for was not determined. At doses of 0.1 to 3.0 mg/kg, clonal expansion of both CD4+ and CD8+ blood T cells was observed from baseline to week 6.

Comment on this clone: The clone's antigen remains unknown. Base qualities are not at hand, and no much larger clone is one base apart.

The CDR3 holds 15 amino acids from the cysteine to the phenylalanine. Only the CDR3 DNA stays, 45 bases, in frame from base 1. Trimming removed 3 bases from V and 3 bases from J; the gene matches leave 6 bases unexplained. As encoded in the germline V gene (reference sequence), CDR1 is LNHNV while CDR2 is YYDKDF. Genomic DNA was extracted from sorted cells for sequencing of the TCRbeta CDR3 region. The immunoSEQ Assay was used for sequencing of TCRbeta CDR3 regions. The immuneACCESS repertoire file appears here via TCRdb, limited to in-frame rearrangements. These files lack a portion of the clones; in checked studies, under half of the deficit traces to unresolved V genes, and the cause of the others is not known. This sample has over 70,000 clones in its table, and 93% of those were observed once. 13% to 15% of the sample is in the top ten clones. Patients with autoimmune disease history or receiving systemic immunosuppression were excluded from the trial. Peripheral blood for TCR sequencing was drawn from every dose cohort at baseline, at cycle 4 day 1 and at cycle 7 day 1. Samples came from an open-label, multicenter, first-in-human phase I dose-escalation trial of ivuxolimab. Adults with locally advanced or metastatic melanoma, renal cell carcinoma, hepatocellular carcinoma or head and neck squamous cell carcinoma were enrolled in the trial. Before TCR sequencing, CD4+ T cells and CD8+ T cells were sorted from peripheral blood as separate populations.

The sample consisted of CD4+ or CD8+ T cells sorted from blood, taken in a trial of the OX40 agonist ivuxolimab. The sequence joins TRBV15 to TRBJ1-2, with TRBD1 identical over 8 junction bases. The TCR was taken from an adult with an advanced solid tumor such as melanoma, head and neck, liver or kidney cancer. The CDR3 here reads CATSRTGVRDYGYTF. At the DNA level, the sequence is TGTGCCACCAGCAGGACAGGGGTAAGGGACTATGGCTACACCTTC.